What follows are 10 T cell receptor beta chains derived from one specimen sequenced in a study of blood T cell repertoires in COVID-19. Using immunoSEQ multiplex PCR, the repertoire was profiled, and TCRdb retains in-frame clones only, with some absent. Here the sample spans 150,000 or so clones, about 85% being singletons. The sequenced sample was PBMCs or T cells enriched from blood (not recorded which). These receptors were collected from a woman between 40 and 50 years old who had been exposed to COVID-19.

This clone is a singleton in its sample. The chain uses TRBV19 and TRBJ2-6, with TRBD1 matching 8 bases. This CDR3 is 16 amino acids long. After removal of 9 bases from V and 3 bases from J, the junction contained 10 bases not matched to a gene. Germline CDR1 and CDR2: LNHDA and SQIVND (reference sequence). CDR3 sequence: CASRRQGAFGANVLTF. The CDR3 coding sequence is TGTGCCAGCCGGAGGCAGGGGGCATTTGGGGCCAACGTCCTGACTTTC.

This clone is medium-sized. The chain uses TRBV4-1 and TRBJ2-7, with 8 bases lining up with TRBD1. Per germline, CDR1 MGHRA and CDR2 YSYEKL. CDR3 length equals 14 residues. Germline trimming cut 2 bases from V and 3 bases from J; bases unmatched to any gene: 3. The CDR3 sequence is CASSQSTGDYEQYF. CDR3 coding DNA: TGCGCCAGCAGCCAATCGACAGGGGACTACGAGCAGTACTTC.

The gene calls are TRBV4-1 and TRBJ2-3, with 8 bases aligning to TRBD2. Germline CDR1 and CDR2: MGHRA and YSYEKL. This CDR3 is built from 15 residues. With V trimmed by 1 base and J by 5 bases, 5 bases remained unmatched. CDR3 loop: CASSQAGGPGDTQYF. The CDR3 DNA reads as TGCGCCAGCAGCCAAGCGGGGGGGCCGGGAGATACGCAGTATTTT.

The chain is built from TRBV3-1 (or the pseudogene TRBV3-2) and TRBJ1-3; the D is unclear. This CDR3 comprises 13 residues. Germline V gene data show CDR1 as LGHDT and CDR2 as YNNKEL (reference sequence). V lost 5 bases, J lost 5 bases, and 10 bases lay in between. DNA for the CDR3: TGTGCCAGCAGCGAAACCGGGAGAAACACCATATATTTT. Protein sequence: CASSETGRNTIYF.

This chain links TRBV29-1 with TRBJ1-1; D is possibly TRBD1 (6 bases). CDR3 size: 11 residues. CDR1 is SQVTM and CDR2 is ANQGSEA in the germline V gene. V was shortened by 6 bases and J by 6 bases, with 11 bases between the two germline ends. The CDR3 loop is CSVTTGSEAFF. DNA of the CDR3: TGCAGCGTAACCACAGGGTCTGAAGCTTTCTTT. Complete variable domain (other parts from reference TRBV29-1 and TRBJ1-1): SAVISQKPSRDICQRGTSLTIQCQVDSQVTMMFWYRQQPGQSLTLIATANQGSEATYESGFVIDKFPISRPNLTFSTLTVSNMSPEDSSIYLCSVTTGSEAFFGQGTRLTVV.

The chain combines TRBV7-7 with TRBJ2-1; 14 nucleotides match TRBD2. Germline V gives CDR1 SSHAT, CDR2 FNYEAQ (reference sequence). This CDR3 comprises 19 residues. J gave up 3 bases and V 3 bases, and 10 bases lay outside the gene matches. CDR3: CASSFTPGLAGVHYNEQFF. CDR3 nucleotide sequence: TGTGCCAGCAGCTTCACCCCGGGACTAGCGGGGGTGCACTACAATGAGCAGTTCTTC.

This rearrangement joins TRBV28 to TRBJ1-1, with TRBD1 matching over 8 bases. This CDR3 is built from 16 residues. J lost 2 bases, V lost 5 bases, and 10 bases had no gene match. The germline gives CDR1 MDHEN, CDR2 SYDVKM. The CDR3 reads CASSPRDGQGNTEAFF. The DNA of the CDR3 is TGTGCCAGCAGTCCCCGAGATGGACAGGGAAACACTGAAGCTTTCTTT.

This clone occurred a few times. CDR3 amino acids: CASSNAAPNYGYTF. As DNA, the CDR3 is TGTGCCAGCAGCAACGCCGCGCCTAACTATGGCTACACCTTC. V gene TRBV27 combines with J gene TRBJ1-2; unclear D gene. Trimming stripped 6 bases from V and 0 bases from J, with 11 bases between. Germline assignment: CDR1 MNHEY and CDR2 SMNVEV (reference sequence). The CDR3 totals 14 residues.

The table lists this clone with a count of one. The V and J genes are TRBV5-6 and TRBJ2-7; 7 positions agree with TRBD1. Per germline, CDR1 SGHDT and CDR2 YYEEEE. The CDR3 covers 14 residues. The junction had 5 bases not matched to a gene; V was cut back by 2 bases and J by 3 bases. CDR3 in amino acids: CASSFPGQIYEQYF. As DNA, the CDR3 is TGTGCCAGCAGCTTCCCGGGACAGATCTACGAGCAGTACTTC.

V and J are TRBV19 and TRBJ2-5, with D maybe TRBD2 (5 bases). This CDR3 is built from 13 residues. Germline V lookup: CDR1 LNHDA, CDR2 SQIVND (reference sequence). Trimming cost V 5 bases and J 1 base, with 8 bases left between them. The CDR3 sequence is CASSLGVQETQYF. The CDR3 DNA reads TGTGCCAGTAGTTTGGGAGTCCAAGAGACCCAGTACTTC.